Following are 30 T cell receptor beta chains from one sample sequenced in a study of response to subunit inactivated influenza vaccine. TCRdb reanalysed the RT-PCR reads using MiXCR and keeps one entry per CDR3 protein. This table has under 850,000 distinct CDR3 sequences, 15% to 20% appearing once. The specimen comprised PBMCs from blood, sampled about 5 days after vaccination. These receptors all come from a man aged 45-60 years who received an inactivated influenza vaccine.

This clonotype was picked up a small number of times. V and J are TRBV29-1 and TRBJ2-1; TRBD2 might be the D (5 bases). The germline gives CDR1 SQVTM, CDR2 ANQGSEA. Trimming took off 2 bases at V and 6 bases at J, with 17 bases between the two ends. The CDR3 consists of 15 residues. CDR3 coding DNA: TGCAGCGTTGAACCGGATAGAGGGAGCGGCAATGAGCAGTTCTTC. Translation gives CSVEPDRGSGNEQFF.

There are a few counts of this clonotype. The chain uses TRBV10-1 and TRBJ1-2; 11 nucleotides line up with TRBD1. CDR1 is WNHNN and CDR2 is SYGVQD in the germline V gene (reference sequence). This CDR3 is built from 15 residues. Trimming took 6 bases from V and 6 from J; bases not matched to a gene: 9. CDR3 loop: CASSHAEDRGHGYTF. The CDR3 coding sequence is TGCGCCAGCAGCCATGCAGAGGACAGGGGGCATGGCTACACCTTC.

This clonotype was found a few times. The CDR3 spells CASSLIGAFAFYNEQFF. In DNA form, the CDR3 reads TGTGCCAGCAGCTTGATAGGGGCGTTCGCTTTTTACAATGAGCAGTTCTTC. The chain links TRBV5-6 to TRBJ2-1, with D possibly being TRBD1 (5 bases). Trimming removed 1 base at V and 4 bases at J, with 18 bases between. The CDR3 is 17 residues long. Germline V gene sequence: CDR1 SGHDT, CDR2 YYEEEE.

This sequence joins TRBV4-2 and TRBJ2-7, with 11 bases fitting TRBD2. The V gene's germline CDR1 is LGHNA and CDR2 YNFKEQ. V dropped 0 bases and J dropped 9; count of bases not matched to a gene: 1. The CDR3 has 13 residues. CDR3 DNA sequence: TGTGCCAGCAGCCAAGAGGGGACTAGCGGGCAGTACTTC. Residues: CASSQEGTSGQYF.

This clonotype was counted between two and nine times. The CDR3 reads CASSALGLEAFF. The CDR3 nucleotides are TGTGCCAGCAGCGCCTTGGGACTTGAAGCTTTCTTT. The chain couples TRBV9 to TRBJ1-1; perhaps TRBD1 as D (5 bases). Germline values: CDR1 SGDLS, CDR2 YYNGEE. There are 12 residues in the CDR3. V was shortened by 3 bases and J by 7 bases, with 10 bases between the two germline ends.

This clonotype turned up a few times. The chain has TRBV7-2 and TRBJ2-7; D uncertain. CDR3 length: 14 residues. CDR1 and CDR2 from the germline V gene are SGHTA and FQGNSA. Trimming shortened V by 5 bases and J by 2 bases, and 13 bases separated the two germline ends. In DNA form, the CDR3 reads TGTGCCAGCAGCACTACACCAGGACCCTACGAGCAGTACTTC. This sequence encodes CASSTTPGPYEQYF.

This clonotype was observed a handful of times. This chain uses TRBV12-3 or TRBV12-4 with TRBJ2-3, with D perhaps being TRBD1 or TRBD2 (5 bases each). V was cut by 4 bases and J by 2 bases, with 13 bases left in between. The CDR3 runs 15 residues. CDR3 in DNA: TGTGCCAGCAGTTACTACGGGACCGTCACAGATACGCAGTATTTT. Its protein product is CASSYYGTVTDTQYF.

V and J are TRBV4-2 and TRBJ1-1; D is ambiguous. V was clipped by 1 base and J by 7 bases, with 16 bases between them. CDR3 size: 15 residues. The germline V gene has CDR1 LGHNA and CDR2 YNFKEQ. CDR3: CASSQVLQRRGEAFF. In nucleotides, the CDR3 is TGTGCCAGCAGCCAAGTACTACAGCGCCGCGGTGAAGCTTTCTTT.

The rearrangement links TRBV28 to TRBJ2-3, with TRBD1 as a possible D gene (6 bases). Trimming removed 4 bases from V and 2 bases from J, with 13 bases in between. This CDR3 contains 15 residues. In germline, CDR1 is MDHEN, CDR2 SYDVKM. The CDR3 DNA sequence: TGTGCCAGCAGTTCCCCACAGGGAGTCACAGATACGCAGTATTTT. Amino acids: CASSSPQGVTDTQYF.

The V and J genes are TRBV15 and TRBJ2-1; D ambiguous. Germline CDR1 reads LNHNV; CDR2 reads YYDKDF (reference sequence). V was pared by 0 bases and J by 4 bases, with 19 bases between. The length of the CDR3 is 18 residues. CDR3 sequence: CATSRDRVSSPRYNEQFF. The CDR3 bases are TGTGCCACCAGCAGAGATCGTGTTAGTTCGCCCCGATACAATGAGCAGTTCTTC.

In its sample, this clonotype was seen a few times. The chain employs TRBV5-5 and TRBJ2-5; the D call may be TRBD1 or TRBD2 (6 bases each). The CDR3 runs 16 residues. V lost 0 bases and J 4 bases, leaving 16 bases between the germline ends. Germline-derived CDR1 and CDR2 are SGHKS and YYEKEE (reference sequence). The CDR3: CASSLGDGGRGETQYF. DNA of the CDR3: TGTGCCAGCAGCTTGGGTGATGGGGGGCGGGGAGAGACCCAGTACTTC.

The table lists this clonotype with a few counts. The rearrangement joins TRBV5-1 to TRBJ1-6, with D unresolved. Germline loops: CDR1 SGHRS, CDR2 YFSETQ. The length of the CDR3 is 13 residues. The ends were cut back, 0 bases at V and 8 bases at J, with 6 bases in the middle. CDR3 residues: CASSLAQDSPLHF. DNA of the CDR3: TGCGCCAGCAGCTTGGCCCAGGATTCACCCCTCCACTTT.

This rearrangement joins TRBV7-8 to TRBJ2-5, with D possibly being TRBD2 (5 bases). With 0 bases removed from V and 4 bases from J, the gap between germline ends came to 15 bases. CDR1 is SGHVS and CDR2 is FQNEAQ in the germline V gene. The CDR3 loop spans 16 amino acids. The CDR3 sequence is CASSLAWAVEGETQYF. The CDR3 coding sequence is TGTGCCAGCAGCTTAGCTTGGGCAGTCGAGGGAGAGACCCAGTACTTC.

This clonotype was seen a few times. The chain couples TRBV5-1 to TRBJ2-1, with 10 nucleotides matching TRBD2. This CDR3 has 14 amino acids. With 2 bases clipped from V and 7 bases from J, the junction kept 3 bases outside the gene matches. Germline-derived CDR1 and CDR2 are SGHRS and YFSETQ. Here the CDR3 reads CASSLIAGGNEQFF. The DNA for the CDR3 is TGCGCCAGCAGCTTAATAGCGGGGGGAAATGAGCAGTTCTTC.

There are a few counts of this clonotype. The CDR3 nucleotides are TGCAGTGCTAGAGCAGGAGACAACTATGGCTACACCTTC. The encoded protein is CSARAGDNYGYTF. The chain has TRBV20-1 and TRBJ1-2; D is unresolved. Trimming shortened V by 1 base and J by 2 bases, and 8 bases separated the two germline ends. The V gene's germline CDR1 is DFQATT and CDR2 SNEGSKA (reference sequence). The length of the CDR3 is 13 residues.

This clonotype showed up just a few times. This rearrangement joins TRBV20-1 to TRBJ2-3, with 7 bases aligning to TRBD1. Germline V gene sequence: CDR1 DFQATT, CDR2 SNEGSKA (reference sequence). The trim removed 5 bases at V and 1 base at J, leaving 6 bases unmatched. This CDR3 has 14 amino acids. CDR3 in amino acids: CSARQGVGTDTQYF. For the CDR3, the DNA is TGCAGTGCTCGACAGGGTGTTGGCACAGATACGCAGTATTTT.

CDR3 sequence (DNA): TGCAGCGTTTCTGGGATAGCGGGCAGCTCCTACAATGAGCAGTTCTTC. The encoded protein is CSVSGIAGSSYNEQFF. The rearrangement joins TRBV29-1 to TRBJ2-1; 7 nucleotides match TRBD2. In germline, CDR1 is SQVTM, CDR2 ANQGSEA. The CDR3 sequence is 16 residues long. J was trimmed by 0 bases and V by 5 bases; bases with no gene match: 10.

The CDR3 is CASSRTSGNTDTQYF. CDR3 sequence (DNA): TGTGCCAGCAGTAGGACTAGCGGGAACACAGATACGCAGTATTTT. The chain carries TRBV12-3 or TRBV12-4 and TRBJ2-3; 12 nucleotides align to TRBD2. This CDR3 contains 15 residues. Losses at the gene ends were 5 bases for V and 2 bases for J; bases not matched to a gene: 2.

CDR3 protein: CASSLSGRIRETQYF. The DNA for the CDR3 is TGCGCCAGCAGCTTGAGCGGGAGGATTAGAGAGACCCAGTACTTC. The rearrangement uses TRBV5-1 and TRBJ2-5; 9 bases agree with TRBD2. J was trimmed by 4 bases and V by 1 base; bases with no gene match: 5. This CDR3 has 15 amino acids. Germline CDR1 is SGHRS and CDR2 is YFSETQ.

This clonotype has just a few counts. The chain is built from TRBV5-4 and TRBJ2-3, with 9 bases lining up with TRBD1. Losses at the gene ends were 5 bases for V and 4 bases for J; bases not matched to a gene: 5. CDR3 length equals 14 residues. The germline V gene encodes CDR1 SGHNT and CDR2 YYREEE (reference sequence). The CDR3 here is CASSTGQGPDTQYF. CDR3 coding DNA: TGTGCCAGCAGTACGGGACAGGGTCCAGATACGCAGTATTTT.

The J gene is TRBJ2-3, the V gene TRBV2; D uncertain. The CDR3 is made up of 11 amino acids. From germline, CDR1 is SNHLY and CDR2 FYNNEI. Between the trimmed V and J ends, which lost 4 bases and 6 bases, there was a span of 5 bases. For the CDR3, the DNA is TGTGCCAGCAGTGCTGACGATACGCAGTATTTT. The encoded protein is CASSADDTQYF.

This chain connects TRBV28 to TRBJ1-5; possible D gene TRBD1, 6 bases. CDR1 and CDR2 from the germline V gene are MDHEN and SYDVKM. Trimming stripped 7 bases from V and 0 bases from J, with 13 bases between. The CDR3 is 15 amino acids. The CDR3 DNA sequence: TGTGCCAGCACTCTAAGGGGGTCTAGCAATCAGCCCCAGCATTTT. Its protein is CASTLRGSSNQPQHF.

This clonotype came up a few times. This chain links TRBV6-2 or TRBV6-3 with TRBJ1-5; possible D gene TRBD1, 6 bases. The germline V gene has CDR1 MNHEY and CDR2 SVGEGT. The CDR3 has 14 amino acids. V was pared by 6 bases and J by 5 bases, with 14 bases between. CDR3 nucleotides: TGTGCCAGCAGGATTACAGGGAACGATCAGCCCCAGCATTTT. Protein: CASRITGNDQPQHF.

The chain combines TRBV15 with TRBJ2-7; perhaps TRBD2 as D (6 bases). This CDR3 spans 14 amino acids. From germline, CDR1 is LNHNV and CDR2 YYDKDF (reference sequence). The V gene lost 3 bases and the J gene lost 2 bases, with 11 bases spanning the gap. CDR3 coding DNA: TGTGCCACCAGCAGGATGGGACTTACCTACGAGCAGTACTTC. Its protein product is CATSRMGLTYEQYF. The full variable domain, in which reference TRBV15 and TRBJ2-7 provide the parts outside the CDR3, is DAMVIQNPRYQVTQFGKPVTLSCSQTLNHNVMYWYQQKSSQAPKLLFHYYDKDFNNEADTPDNFQSRRPNTSFCFLDIRSPGLGDTAMYLCATSRMGLTYEQYFGPGTRLTVT.

This clonotype was found once. The chain has TRBV7-2 and TRBJ2-3, with D perhaps being TRBD1 or TRBD2 (7 bases each). Germline CDR1 is SGHTA and CDR2 is FQGNSA. The V end lost 7 bases, the J end lost 2 bases, and 16 bases lay between the germline ends. This CDR3 is 15 amino acids long. CDR3 bases: TGTGCCAGCAACCAGGGGGGGCTGGCCACAGATACGCAGTATTTT. Encoded protein: CASNQGGLATDTQYF.

This clonotype was detected ten times or more. The chain has TRBV25-1 and TRBJ1-2, with D hard to call. Germline assignment: CDR1 MGHDK and CDR2 SYGVNS. With 3 bases removed from V and 6 bases from J, the gap between germline ends came to 5 bases. This CDR3 is 11 amino acids long. The DNA of the CDR3 is TGTGCCAGCAGTGATCTCCATGGCTACACCTTC. Residues: CASSDLHGYTF.

CDR3 bases: TGTGCCTCGAGGGGGGACCGAGAACCTTCCAAGCAGTTCTTC. This gives the protein CASRGDREPSKQFF. The chain is built from TRBV25-1 and TRBJ2-1; D may match TRBD1 or TRBD2 (6 bases each). The CDR3 contains 14 residues. V lost 11 bases, J lost 11 bases, and 25 bases lay in between. Germline CDR1 and CDR2: MGHDK and SYGVNS.

This clonotype has a handful of counts. The chain uses TRBV7-2 and TRBJ1-3, with 7 bases fitting TRBD1. The V segment lost 5 bases and the J segment 0 bases; nucleotides outside the gene matches: 4. The CDR3 runs 15 residues. Germline CDR1 reads SGHTA; CDR2 reads FQGNSA. CDR3 loop: CASSPGQFSGNTIYF. CDR3 nucleotide sequence: TGTGCCAGCAGCCCGGGACAGTTCTCTGGAAACACCATATATTTT.

This clonotype was recorded at least ten times. The chain has TRBV5-1 and TRBJ1-1; D not resolved. The V end was cut by 0 bases, the J end by 0 bases, with 9 bases between. The CDR3 consists of 15 residues. Looked up from germline, CDR1 is SGHRS and CDR2 is YFSETQ. This CDR3 is CASSLEREMNTEAFF. For the CDR3, the DNA is TGCGCCAGCAGCTTGGAAAGGGAGATGAACACTGAAGCTTTCTTT.

The chain carries TRBV30 and TRBJ2-1, with 7 positions matching TRBD1. The length of the CDR3 is 16 residues. Trimming at V came to 3 bases and at J to 2 bases, leaving 10 bases not matched to a gene. The germline CDR1 and CDR2 sequences are GTSNPN and SVGIG (reference sequence). The CDR3 DNA is TGTGCCTGGAGGGCAACCGGGACAGCAACCTACAATGAGCAGTTCTTC. This sequence encodes CAWRATGTATYNEQFF.